Listed below are T cell receptor beta chains from one sample, sequenced in a study of T cell responses to AZD1222 COVID-19 vaccine. Sequencing used immunoSEQ multiplex PCR; TCRdb keeps in-frame clones, though not all of them. The sample has 100,000 or so clones, more than 75% seen once. The sequenced sample was peripheral blood, obtained on day 0 of AZD1222 vaccination. These receptors came from an adult in good health. Both conserved end residues are part of each CDR3. The D gene is left open where the match is weak. Size is omitted from some rows. Given values are once, few, many or a class for expanded clones.

CASSFSLRDEQYF,TGTGCCAGCAGCTTCAGTTTGAGGGACGAGCAGTACTTC,.,.,13,TRBJ2-7,TRBV11-3
CASSPRTGRENTEAFF,TGTGCCAGCTCACCCCGGACAGGGAGGGAGAACACTGAAGCTTTCTTT,.,TRBD1,16,TRBJ1-1,TRBV18
CASTTAGGKTQYF,TGCGCCAGCACGACCGCGGGGGGAAAGACCCAGTACTTC,.,TRBD2,13,TRBJ2-5,TRBV10-2
CASSPNQGGGNTIYF,TGTGCCAGCTCACCAAACCAGGGCGGTGGAAACACCATATATTTT,.,.,15,TRBJ1-3,TRBV18
CASSYSSTSVYEQYF,TGTGCCAGCAGTTACTCGAGTACTAGCGTTTACGAGCAGTACTTC,.,TRBD2,15,TRBJ2-7,TRBV6-5
CASSSNPYEQYF,TGTGCCAGCAGTTCGAACCCTTACGAGCAGTACTTC,.,.,12,TRBJ2-7,TRBV28
CASSFIGQTEAFF,TGTGCCAGCAGCTTTATCGGACAGACCGAAGCTTTCTTT,.,.,13,TRBJ1-1,TRBV3-1/TRBV3-2
CASSQDSENEQFF,TGCGCCAGCAGCCAAGATTCCGAGAATGAGCAGTTCTTC,.,.,13,TRBJ2-1,TRBV4-1
CASSLRDGSYGYTF,TGTGCCAGCAGCTTACGGGACGGAAGCTATGGCTACACCTTC,.,.,14,TRBJ1-2,TRBV7-2
CAILAGLANTGELFF,TGTGCCATCTTGGCCGGACTAGCGAACACCGGGGAGCTGTTTTTT,.,TRBD2,15,TRBJ2-2,TRBV10-3
CASSIQGVSYEQYF,TGTGCCAGTAGTATACAGGGGGTATCCTACGAGCAGTACTTC,.,TRBD1,14,TRBJ2-7,TRBV19
CASINEGGNTIYF,TGTGCCAGCATCAACGAGGGAGGAAACACCATATATTTT,.,.,13,TRBJ1-3,TRBV6-5
CASSFRPRLAGDEQYF,TGCGCCAGCAGCTTCCGCCCTCGTCTAGCGGGAGACGAGCAGTACTTC,.,TRBD2,16,TRBJ2-7,TRBV5-1
CASSIGLAVYNEQFF,TGTGCCAGTAGTATTGGACTAGCGGTTTACAATGAGCAGTTCTTC,.,TRBD2,15,TRBJ2-1,TRBV19
CASSLRTSGSPGPQYF,TGTGCCAGTAGTCTTCGGACTAGCGGGAGTCCCGGCCCCCAGTACTTC,.,TRBD2,16,TRBJ2-5,TRBV19
CASSLDYEQYF,TGTGCCAGCAGTCTTGATTACGAGCAGTACTTC,.,.,11,TRBJ2-7,TRBV2
CASKDYGSSYEQYF,TGTGCCAGCAAGGACTACGGGAGCTCCTACGAGCAGTACTTC,.,.,14,TRBJ2-7,TRBV6-5
CAWSEPGLQSSYEQYF,TGTGCCTGGAGTGAACCAGGGTTACAAAGCTCCTACGAGCAGTACTTC,.,.,16,TRBJ2-7,TRBV30
CASSLALGGLAGGRNEQFF,TGTGCCAGCAGCTTAGCGCTTGGGGGACTAGCGGGAGGCCGCAATGAGCAGTTCTTC,once,TRBD2,19,TRBJ2-1,TRBV7-2
CATATGATDTQYF,TGTGCCACCGCTACGGGGGCTACAGATACGCAGTATTTT,few,.,13,TRBJ2-3,TRBV24-1
CASNQGQAATQYF,TGTGCCAGCAACCAGGGACAGGCGGCTACGCAGTATTTT,.,TRBD1,13,TRBJ2-3,TRBV2
CASSQDRGGDEQFF,TGCGCCAGCAGCCAAGATCGGGGCGGCGATGAGCAGTTCTTC,.,.,14,TRBJ2-1,TRBV4-3
CASSFAATNEKLFF,TGCGCCAGCAGCTTCGCGGCGACTAATGAAAAACTGTTTTTT,.,.,14,TRBJ1-4,TRBV5-1
CASSFPGQNTEAFF,TGTGCCAGCAGCTTTCCGGGACAGAACACTGAAGCTTTCTTT,.,.,14,TRBJ1-1,TRBV7-8
CASMVSSYNEQFF,TGTGCCAGCATGGTAAGCTCCTACAATGAGCAGTTCTTC,once,.,13,TRBJ2-1,TRBV7-2
CASSSRRGRSTDTQYF,TGTGCCAGCAGCTCTAGGCGGGGGCGAAGCACAGATACGCAGTATTTT,.,.,16,TRBJ2-3,TRBV6-2/TRBV6-3
CASSGSGRSGDTQYF,TGTGCCAGCAGCGGTAGCGGGAGGTCGGGAGATACGCAGTATTTT,.,TRBD2,15,TRBJ2-3,TRBV5-6
CASSLYGGESYNSPLHF,TGTGCCAGCAGCTTATACGGGGGCGAATCCTATAATTCACCCCTCCACTTT,.,.,17,TRBJ1-6,TRBV7-2
CSVGASNQPQHF,TGCAGCGTTGGGGCTAGCAATCAGCCCCAGCATTTT,.,.,12,TRBJ1-5,TRBV29-1
CASSPGDRVRGYTF,TGTGCCAGCAGTCCCGGGGACAGGGTACGGGGCTACACCTTC,.,TRBD1,14,TRBJ1-2,TRBV28
CASSLTPPEAVLTDTQYF,TGTGCCAGCAGCTTAACCCCACCCGAAGCAGTTTTGACAGATACGCAGTATTTT,.,.,18,TRBJ2-3,TRBV7-2
CATKSTVIYEQYF,TGCGCCACTAAGTCTACAGTGATCTACGAGCAGTACTTC,.,.,13,TRBJ2-7,TRBV23-1
CASSSSGISYEQYF,TGTGCCAGCAGCTCGTCGGGCATATCCTACGAGCAGTACTTC,.,.,14,TRBJ2-7,TRBV9
CASSHSLIADQPQHF,TGTGCCAGCAGCCACTCACTTATAGCCGATCAGCCCCAGCATTTT,few,.,15,TRBJ1-5,TRBV7-9
CASSLVDRASNEKLFF,TGTGCCAGCAGCTTGGTAGACAGGGCATCAAATGAAAAACTGTTTTTT,.,TRBD1,16,TRBJ1-4,TRBV5-6
CASSLAGSEQYF,TGTGCCAGCAGCTTAGCAGGGTCTGAGCAGTACTTC,.,.,12,TRBJ2-7,TRBV11-2